This entry describes one T cell receptor beta chain. This record belongs to a study of blood T cell repertoires in COVID-19. Whole-study context: Samples taken during acute and convalescent COVID-19 were collected in the United States, Italy and Spain.

TCRdb's copy holds only in-frame clones and misses some; the assay was immunoSEQ multiplex PCR. The sample consists of over 110,000 clones, around 78% of them appearing once. The length of the CDR3 is 12 residues. V shed 8 bases, J shed 7 bases, and the junction held 4 bases outside the gene matches. Looked up from germline, CDR1 is LNHDA and CDR2 is SQIVND (reference sequence). Sequencing used peripheral blood. The TCR sequence derives from a woman aged 55 to 70 with acute or convalescent COVID-19. The rearrangement joins TRBV19 to TRBJ2-1; 8 bases line up with TRBD1. CDR3 DNA sequence: TGTGCCAGTCAGGGGGCGCTGAATGAGCAGTTCTTC. This sequence encodes CASQGALNEQFF.